These T cell receptor beta chains were read from a single sample in a study of T cells in Graves' hyperthyroidism and ophthalmopathy. MiXCR, run by TCRdb on the multiplex PCR reads, gives a single entry per CDR3 protein. The sample contains about 600,000 distinct CDR3 sequences, approximately 15% of which appear only once. The specimen was blood. These receptor sequences come from a woman in her forties with Graves' ophthalmopathy. CDR3s include the opening cysteine and the closing phenylalanine or tryptophan. A D gene is named only where the DNA matches it firmly. Rows give clone size only sometimes, using once, few, many, or a class for an expanded clone.

v_gene	abundance	j_gene	d_gene	CDR3nt	CDR3aa
TRBV18	NA	TRBJ2-3	NA	TGTGCCAGCTCACCACCGGGCCCCGGCACAGATACGCAGTATTTT	CASSPPGPGTDTQYF
TRBV6-1	medium-sized	TRBJ2-3	TRBD2	TGTGCCAGCAGTGAATCGGCGGGAGCCACAGATACGCAGTATTTT	CASSESAGATDTQYF
TRBV18	many	TRBJ2-3	NA	TGTGCCAGCTCTCCTTACGCAGATACGCAGTATTTT	CASSPYADTQYF
TRBV6-2/TRBV6-3	many	TRBJ1-1	NA	TGTGCCAGCAGCAACAAGGGCACTGAAGCTTTCTTT	CASSNKGTEAFF
TRBV5-5	few	TRBJ2-1	NA	TGTGCCAGCAGCCAAGTTGGGAGAGGGTCCTACAATGAGCAGTTCTTC	CASSQVGRGSYNEQFF
TRBV7-8	many	TRBJ2-7	NA	TGTGCCAGCAGCTTCGAACCGGGACACCCAAACGAGCAGTACTTC	CASSFEPGHPNEQYF
TRBV4-2	few	TRBJ1-2	NA	TGTGCCAGCAGCCAAGATACAGCCTACTATGGCTACACCTTC	CASSQDTAYYGYTF
TRBV7-2	few	TRBJ2-3	TRBD1	TGTGCCAGCAGCTTAGTCACAGGGGAGACAGATACGCAGTATTTT	CASSLVTGETDTQYF
TRBV4-1	few	TRBJ1-1	NA	TGCGCCAGCAGCCAATTGGGCAGGCCCACTGAAGCTTTCTTT	CASSQLGRPTEAFF
TRBV20-1	NA	TRBJ1-1	NA	TGCAGTGCTAGAGATAGGAGGGGGGCGAACACTGAAGCTTTCTTT	CSARDRRGANTEAFF
TRBV28	few	TRBJ2-1	TRBD1	TGTGCCAGCAGATCGCAAGCGACAGGGTCCTACAATGAGCAGTTCTTC	CASRSQATGSYNEQFF
TRBV27	few	TRBJ2-2	TRBD2	TGTGCCAGCACTAGCGGGGGGTATACCGGGGAGCTGTTTTTT	CASTSGGYTGELFF
TRBV10-3	NA	TRBJ2-5	TRBD2	TGTGCCATCAGTAAGGGACTAGCGGGGTCCGGAGGGGAGACCCAGTACTTC	CAISKGLAGSGGETQYF
TRBV18	NA	TRBJ2-5	NA	TGTGCCAGCTCACCGGTATTGGGAGAGACCCAGTACTTC	CASSPVLGETQYF
TRBV28	many	TRBJ2-7	NA	TGTGCCAGCCTTACCCCCGGGGTTGCCTACGAGCAGTACTTC	CASLTPGVAYEQYF
TRBV3-1	many	TRBJ2-3	TRBD2	TGTGCCAGCAGTCTAGCGGTTGTCACAGATACGCAGTATTTT	CASSLAVVTDTQYF
TRBV2	many	TRBJ1-5	NA	TGTGCCAGCAGTGAATGGACTAGCAATCAGCCCCAGCATTTT	CASSEWTSNQPQHF
TRBV10-3	few	TRBJ2-5	NA	TGTGCCATCAGTGAGTCGAGGCCGAGCCAAGAGACCCAGTACTTC	CAISESRPSQETQYF
TRBV7-7	NA	TRBJ1-3	TRBD1	TGTGCTAGCAGCCATAAACTCAGGGGGACCTCAAACCCCTCTGGAAACACCATATATTTT	CASSHKLRGTSNPSGNTIYF
TRBV4-1	NA	TRBJ2-1	NA	TGCGCCAGCAGCCAGGGCCCGAACGGGCGGTACAATGAGCAGTTCTTC	CASSQGPNGRYNEQFF
TRBV6-2/TRBV6-3	many	TRBJ2-1	NA	TGTGCCAGCAGTTACTGGCTATACAATGAGCAGTTCTTC	CASSYWLYNEQFF
TRBV20-1	NA	TRBJ2-6	TRBD1	TGCAGTGCTGGACAGGTCGCTGGGGCCAACGTCCTGACTTTC	CSAGQVAGANVLTF
TRBV5-6	NA	TRBJ2-3	NA	TGTGCCAGCAGCTTCAGACAGATCCAAAGCACAGATACGCAGTATTTT	CASSFRQIQSTDTQYF
TRBV12-3/TRBV12-4	few	TRBJ1-4	NA	TGTGCCAGCCGACAGGTGAATAATGAAAAACTGTTTTTT	CASRQVNNEKLFF
TRBV6-1	few	TRBJ2-1	TRBD2	TGTGCCAGCAGTGAAGCGGGAGGGCCCTCCCATGAGCAGTTCTTC	CASSEAGGPSHEQFF
TRBV6-1	few	TRBJ2-1	NA	TGTGCCAGCAGAGTTATGAGGGGGGGTAGCGGAAACAATGAGCAGTTCTTC	CASRVMRGGSGNNEQFF
TRBV2	many	TRBJ2-7	NA	TGTGCCAGCAGTGAAGACGGTCGGTACTACGAGCAGTACTTC	CASSEDGRYYEQYF
TRBV19	NA	TRBJ1-3	NA	TGTGCCAGCAGCGGTGGACCGAAGAGCTCTGGAAACACCATATATTTT	CASSGGPKSSGNTIYF
TRBV15	many	TRBJ1-4	TRBD1	TGTGCCACCAGCAGAGAGGGAGGCAGGGGGAATGAAAAACTGTTTTTT	CATSREGGRGNEKLFF
TRBV4-1	NA	TRBJ2-3	TRBD2	TGCGCCAGCAGCCAAGATCACGCGGGAGACACAGATACGCAGTATTTT	CASSQDHAGDTDTQYF
TRBV5-4	once	TRBJ2-2	NA	TGTGCCAGCAGCTTGGCCAAAGTAGCTAGCGTCAACACCGGGGAGCTGTTTTTT	CASSLAKVASVNTGELFF
TRBV7-9	many	TRBJ2-7	NA	TGTGCCAGCAGCTTTGGGACCCTCTCCTACGAGCAGTACTTC	CASSFGTLSYEQYF
TRBV7-9	few	TRBJ2-3	TRBD1	TGTGCCAGCAGCAGTCATGACAGGGAGTTCGCAGATACGCAGTATTTT	CASSSHDREFADTQYF
TRBV6-1	NA	TRBJ2-3	NA	TGTGCCAGCAGTGAATGGGTTTCCACAGATACGCAGTATTTT	CASSEWVSTDTQYF
TRBV2	NA	TRBJ1-6	NA	TGTGCCAGCAGGGCCCAGGACTCCTATAATTCACCCCTCCACTTT	CASRAQDSYNSPLHF
TRBV2	few	TRBJ2-5	NA	TGTGCCAGCAGTGGTTTTGCGGCCCAAGAGACCCAGTACTTC	CASSGFAAQETQYF
TRBV30	few	TRBJ2-3	NA	TGTGCCTGGAGTACCCACCCCTGGGCAGGATTAGGGGGAGATACGCAGTATTTT	CAWSTHPWAGLGGDTQYF
TRBV6-1	NA	TRBJ2-1	NA	TGTGCCAGCAGCCCACCGGGCTCGATGGTCAATGAGCAGTTCTTC	CASSPPGSMVNEQFF
TRBV9	NA	TRBJ2-1	TRBD1	TGTGCCAGCAGCGTAGGGGGTCCGGGACAGGGACGCAATGAGCAGTTCTTC	CASSVGGPGQGRNEQFF
TRBV5-6	NA	TRBJ1-3	TRBD1	TGTGCCAGCAGCCTGGAGGGACAGTACTTTGGAAACACCATATATTTT	CASSLEGQYFGNTIYF
TRBV5-1	NA	TRBJ2-5	NA	TGCGCCAGCAGCCGGCGGGCAGAAAAAGAGACCCAGTACTTC	CASSRRAEKETQYF
TRBV19	few	TRBJ1-5	NA	TGTGCCAGTAGCACGGTGGGGCAGCCCGGGCCCCAGCATTTT	CASSTVGQPGPQHF
TRBV11-2	many	TRBJ2-5	NA	TGTGCCAGCAGCTTAAGCGCGAGTCAAAAGACCCAGTACTTC	CASSLSASQKTQYF
TRBV20-1	NA	TRBJ1-1	NA	TGCAGTGCTAGAGAAGGGGGGGTCTTGAACACTGAAGCTTTCTTT	CSAREGGVLNTEAFF
TRBV30	many	TRBJ2-3	NA	TGTGCCTGGAGTGTACCGGGCACAGATACGCAGTATTTT	CAWSVPGTDTQYF
TRBV10-3	few	TRBJ2-7	NA	TGTGCCATCAACGGACAGACTACCTACGAGCAGTACTTC	CAINGQTTYEQYF
TRBV6-2/TRBV6-3	many	TRBJ2-5	NA	TGTGCCAGCAGTTACACGGGACTGTCAGAAGAGACCCAGTACTTC	CASSYTGLSEETQYF
TRBV3-1	NA	TRBJ1-3	NA	TGTGCCAGCAGCCAAGGCGGCAGGGTAAACACCATATATTTT	CASSQGGRVNTIYF
TRBV5-1	NA	TRBJ2-1	NA	TGCGCCAGCAGCGCAAGGGCCTACGGGGACGGAGACTTGCAGTTCTTC	CASSARAYGDGDLQFF
TRBV7-9	many	TRBJ1-6	TRBD1	TGTGCCAGCAGCGAAGCAGGGGGCTCACCCCTCCACTTT	CASSEAGGSPLHF
TRBV11-2	many	TRBJ2-5	NA	TGTGCCAGCAGCTTGAACCGCGTTCAAGAGACCCAGTACTTC	CASSLNRVQETQYF
TRBV28	few	TRBJ2-5	NA	TGTGCCAGCAGTTTACCGGGGATAGAGACCCAGTACTTC	CASSLPGIETQYF
TRBV20-1	many	TRBJ2-3	TRBD2	TGCAGTGCCCCAAGCGGGAGGGGATCAGATACGCAGTATTTT	CSAPSGRGSDTQYF
TRBV5-1	NA	TRBJ1-1	NA	TGCGCCAGCAGCTTGATACAGGGAGGAACTGAAGCTTTCTTT	CASSLIQGGTEAFF
TRBV7-6	few	TRBJ2-5	TRBD1	TGTGCCGGCAGCAGACAGGGGGCTAAGGGAGAGACCCAGTACTTC	CAGSRQGAKGETQYF
TRBV13	NA	TRBJ2-7	NA	TGTGCCAGCAGCCAGGCCGGGACGATCGTCCGCGAGCAGTACTTC	CASSQAGTIVREQYF